One and the same sample provided the 32 T cell receptor beta chains below, sequenced in a study of CD8 T cells in ankylosing spondylitis. Via MiXCR, TCRdb re-called the 5' RACE reads, giving one row per CDR3 protein. The sample includes about 33,000 distinct CDR3 sequences, approximately 14% of them seen just once. The sequencing sample was made of blood. The receptors stem from a male donor with ankylosing spondylitis or in good health (not recorded which).

This clonotype was seen repeatedly, ten times or more. V usage is TRBV3-1 and J usage is TRBJ1-1, with D unresolved. Germline V gene sequence: CDR1 LGHDT, CDR2 YNNKEL (reference sequence). Trimming took off 4 bases at V and 5 bases at J, with 17 bases between the two ends. CDR3 length equals 15 residues. The CDR3 nucleotides read TGTGCCAGCAGCCTAGAGAGAATAACCGGGACTGAAGCTTTCTTT. This encodes CASSLERITGTEAFF.

This chain uses TRBV20-1 with TRBJ2-7; 8 nucleotides match TRBD2. Germline V lookup: CDR1 DFQATT, CDR2 SNEGSKA (reference sequence). With 3 bases clipped from V and 1 base from J, the junction kept 11 bases outside the gene matches. The CDR3 is made up of 16 amino acids. This chain's CDR3 is CSASNPSGSVSYEQYF. The CDR3 DNA sequence: TGCAGTGCTAGTAACCCAAGCGGGAGTGTGTCCTACGAGCAGTACTTC.

In its sample, this clonotype was seen a few times. V and J are TRBV29-1 and TRBJ2-5; D gene ambiguous. Looked up from germline, CDR1 is SQVTM and CDR2 is ANQGSEA. Trimming pared 1 base from V and 4 bases from J, leaving 4 bases between. There are 11 residues in the CDR3. CDR3 sequence: CSVEVRETQYF. CDR3 sequence (DNA): TGCAGCGTTGAAGTTAGAGAGACCCAGTACTTC. The whole variable domain, filled in from reference TRBV29-1 and TRBJ2-5, reads SAVISQKPSRDICQRGTSLTIQCQVDSQVTMMFWYRQQPGQSLTLIATANQGSEATYESGFVIDKFPISRPNLTFSTLTVSNMSPEDSSIYLCSVEVRETQYFGPGTRLLVL.

CDR3 DNA: TGCGCCAGCAGCCAAGGGGGCGGCCCCTACAATGAGCAGTTCTTC. Protein product: CASSQGGGPYNEQFF. The V gene is TRBV5-1, the J gene TRBJ2-1, with TRBD1 matching over 7 bases. The CDR3 totals 15 residues. V gave up 4 bases and J gave up 2 bases; unmatched junction bases: 6. Germline assignment: CDR1 SGHRS and CDR2 YFSETQ.

This clonotype was picked up a small number of times. This sequence joins TRBV20-1 and TRBJ2-1; D ambiguous. The V gene lost 1 base and the J gene lost 8 bases, with 15 bases spanning the gap. The germline V gene has CDR1 DFQATT and CDR2 SNEGSKA (reference sequence). The CDR3 sequence is 14 residues long. CDR3 region: CSARGWLVVDEQFF. CDR3 in DNA: TGCAGTGCTAGAGGGTGGCTAGTGGTCGATGAGCAGTTCTTC.

This clonotype was seen more than once but under ten times. The rearrangement joins TRBV6-2 or TRBV6-3 to TRBJ2-3; D remains unclear. The germline V gene encodes CDR1 MNHEY and CDR2 SVGEGT. Trimming stripped 2 bases from V and 0 bases from J, with 6 bases between. The CDR3 is made up of 14 amino acids. CDR3 in DNA: TGTGCCAGCAGTTACAGGAGTAGCACAGATACGCAGTATTTT. Its protein product is CASSYRSSTDTQYF.

This clonotype was observed a handful of times. The V gene is TRBV7-2, the J gene TRBJ2-2; D is possibly TRBD2 (5 bases). The ends were cut back, 1 base at V and 3 bases at J, with 9 bases in the middle. CDR3 length equals 15 residues. CDR1 SGHTA and CDR2 FQGNSA come from the germline V gene. The CDR3 DNA follows: TGTGCCAGCAGCTTAGTTACCGGGGACACCGGGGAGCTGTTTTTT. Translated, it gives CASSLVTGDTGELFF.

This clonotype has just a few counts. The chain uses TRBV3-1 and TRBJ2-2; the match to TRBD2 covers 14 bases. The ends lost 7 bases at V and 7 bases at J; junction bases unmatched: 5. The germline CDR1 and CDR2 sequences are LGHDT and YNNKEL (reference sequence). This CDR3 region has 15 residues. As DNA, the CDR3 is TGTGCCAGCAATCCGGGACTAGCGGGGGACGGGGAGCTGTTTTTT. This codes for CASNPGLAGDGELFF. The variable domain in full, with the rest retrieved from reference TRBV3-1 and TRBJ2-2, is DTAVSQTPKYLVTQMGNDKSIKCEQNLGHDTMYWYKQDSKKFLKIMFSYNNKELIINETVPNRFSPKSPDKAHLNLHINSLELGDSAVYFCASNPGLAGDGELFFGEGSRLTVL.

The chain couples TRBV7-2 to TRBJ1-2; a possible D gene is TRBD1 (6 bases). The V end was cut by 8 bases, the J end by 2 bases, with 18 bases between. Germline CDR1 and CDR2: SGHTA and FQGNSA. This CDR3 is built from 15 residues. This chain's CDR3 is CASYDIGQINYGYTF. The CDR3 nucleotides are TGTGCCAGCTACGATATAGGACAGATAAACTATGGCTACACCTTC.

The chain has TRBV5-4 and TRBJ2-5, with D possibly TRBD2 on 6 matching bases. Between the trimmed V and J ends, which lost 3 bases and 0 bases, there was a span of 9 bases. The CDR3 extends over 14 amino acids. The germline gives CDR1 SGHNT, CDR2 YYREEE (reference sequence). Written as DNA, the CDR3 is TGTGCCAGCAGCTCGGCGGGGCACCAAGAGACCCAGTACTTC. Encoded protein: CASSSAGHQETQYF.

The V call is TRBV7-9, the J call TRBJ2-3; D is possibly TRBD2 (6 bases). Trimming shortened V by 3 bases and J by 0 bases, and 13 bases separated the two germline ends. Germline values: CDR1 SEHNR, CDR2 FQNEAQ (reference sequence). The CDR3 extends over 16 amino acids. CDR3 protein: CASSLSTGGSTDTQYF. Written as DNA, the CDR3 is TGTGCCAGCAGCTTGTCGACTGGAGGGAGCACAGATACGCAGTATTTT.

In its sample, this clonotype was seen a few times. The V gene is TRBV3-1, the J gene TRBJ2-1, with no clear D. The CDR3 sequence is 12 residues long. V was cut by 5 bases and J by 4 bases, with 6 bases left in between. Germline lookup yields CDR1 LGHDT and CDR2 YNNKEL (reference sequence). The CDR3 DNA is TGTGCCAGCAGCTTCCCGTACAATGAGCAGTTCTTC. Amino acid sequence: CASSFPYNEQFF.

The chain uses TRBV24-1 and TRBJ2-1; D could derive from TRBD1 or TRBD2 (7 bases each). There are 13 residues in the CDR3. V was cut by 8 bases and J by 7 bases, with 14 bases left in between. Per the germline V gene, CDR1 is KGHDR and CDR2 is SFDVKD. The CDR3 loop is CATKNRGGNEQFF. CDR3 coding DNA: TGTGCCACCAAAAACAGGGGAGGGAATGAGCAGTTCTTC.

This clonotype has a handful of counts. V is TRBV29-1 and J is TRBJ2-3, with TRBD2 matching 7 bases. V shed 1 base, J shed 1 base, and the junction held 2 bases outside the gene matches. Germline V gives CDR1 SQVTM, CDR2 ANQGSEA. The CDR3 consists of 14 residues. CDR3 in DNA: TGCAGCGTTGAAGGGACTAGAGGCACAGATACGCAGTATTTT. It encodes CSVEGTRGTDTQYF.

This clonotype was recorded a few times. This chain joins TRBV28 and TRBJ1-1; no definite D call. CDR1 is MDHEN and CDR2 is SYDVKM in the germline V gene. Trimming took 7 bases from V and 6 from J, leaving 18 bases between them. The CDR3 has 14 residues. This CDR3 reads CASNTRLTRPEAFF. The CDR3 coding sequence is TGTGCCAGCAATACCCGGTTGACACGACCTGAAGCTTTCTTT. Based on the CDR3 plus reference TRBV28 and TRBJ1-1, the full variable domain is DVKVTQSSRYLVKRTGEKVFLECVQDMDHENMFWYRQDPGLGLRLIYFSYDVKMKEKGDIPEGYSVSREKKERFSLILESASTNQTSMYLCASNTRLTRPEAFFGQGTRLTVV.

This clonotype has more than one count but fewer than ten. The genes are TRBV20-1 and TRBJ1-1; 8 bases line up with TRBD1. The CDR3 runs 13 residues. The germline gives CDR1 DFQATT, CDR2 SNEGSKA (reference sequence). V shed 5 bases, J shed 1 base, and the junction held 3 bases outside the gene matches. CDR3 sequence reads: CSARDRWNTEAFF. The CDR3 DNA sequence: TGCAGTGCTCGGGACAGGTGGAACACTGAAGCTTTCTTT.

The CDR3, as DNA: TGCAGTGCTAGAGATCTTGGGGGGCTAGACGAGCAGTTCTTC. It yields the protein CSARDLGGLDEQFF. The chain recombines TRBV20-1 with TRBJ2-1; D assignment may be TRBD1 or TRBD2 (6 bases each). This CDR3 region has 14 residues. Germline CDR1 and CDR2: DFQATT and SNEGSKA (reference sequence). With 0 bases removed from V and 10 bases from J, the gap between germline ends came to 16 bases.

Ten or more counts support this clonotype. V usage is TRBV7-9 and J usage is TRBJ2-2, with 9 bases lining up with TRBD1. Unmatched junction bases numbered 7, after V lost 7 bases and J lost 4 bases. There are 15 residues in the CDR3. Germline-derived CDR1 and CDR2 are SEHNR and FQNEAQ (reference sequence). CDR3 in DNA: TGTGCCAGCACCCGGACAGGGGTGGCCACCGGGGAGCTGTTTTTT. It encodes CASTRTGVATGELFF.

This clonotype was observed at least ten times. The rearrangement links TRBV20-1 to TRBJ2-2, with 9 bases fitting TRBD2. The CDR3 is 15 amino acids. The germline V gene encodes CDR1 DFQATT and CDR2 SNEGSKA (reference sequence). Trimming took 2 bases from V and 7 from J; bases not matched to a gene: 8. Here the CDR3 reads CSARIAGVSGGELFF. In DNA, the CDR3 is TGCAGTGCTAGAATAGCGGGAGTCTCCGGCGGGGAGCTGTTTTTT.

The gene calls are TRBV5-5 and TRBJ2-3, with 8 nucleotides matching TRBD2. V gave up 5 bases and J gave up 2 bases; unmatched junction bases: 7. Looked up from germline, CDR1 is SGHKS and CDR2 is YYEKEE (reference sequence). The CDR3 totals 15 residues. Here the CDR3 DNA reads TGTGCCAGCAGTACCGGGACTAGGTTCACAGATACGCAGTATTTT. This codes for CASSTGTRFTDTQYF. Combining the CDR3 with reference TRBV5-5 and TRBJ2-3 gives the whole variable domain DAGVTQSPTHLIKTRGQQVTLRCSPISGHKSVSWYQQVLGQGPQFIFQYYEKEERGRGNFPDRFSARQFPNYSSELNVNALLLGDSALYLCASSTGTRFTDTQYFGPGTRLTVL.

This chain connects TRBV28 to TRBJ1-1; D unresolved. CDR1 is MDHEN and CDR2 is SYDVKM in the germline V gene. CDR3 length: 13 amino acids. V lost 3 bases and J 1 base, leaving 6 bases between the germline ends. The CDR3 here is CASSFNRNTEAFF. The DNA of the CDR3 is TGTGCCAGCAGTTTTAACAGGAACACTGAAGCTTTCTTT.

The genes are TRBV20-1 and TRBJ2-5; D tentatively fits TRBD1 or TRBD2 (5 bases each). Trimming removed 5 bases at V and 2 bases at J, with 12 bases between. Germline V lookup: CDR1 DFQATT, CDR2 SNEGSKA (reference sequence). There are 13 residues in the CDR3. The CDR3 sequence: CSAGGVFQETQYF. CDR3 nucleotide sequence: TGCAGTGCTGGGGGAGTTTTTCAAGAGACCCAGTACTTC.

CDR3 coding DNA: TGCGCCAGCAGCTTGGGAACCGTAGGGACCCAGTACTTC. Translation gives CASSLGTVGTQYF. This chain connects TRBV5-1 to TRBJ2-5; D gene unclear. The CDR3 has 13 residues. Per germline, CDR1 SGHRS and CDR2 YFSETQ. The ends were cut back, 0 bases at V and 7 bases at J, with 10 bases in the middle.

The rearrangement uses TRBV7-3 and TRBJ2-1; TRBD2 matches at 13 bases. Trimming removed 4 bases from V and 8 bases from J; junction bases left unmatched: 5. The CDR3 consists of 15 residues. Germline CDR1 and CDR2: SGHTA and FQGTGA. This CDR3 reads CASSSGLAGLDEQFF. The CDR3 DNA reads TGTGCCAGCAGCTCGGGACTAGCGGGGCTCGATGAGCAGTTCTTC. Together with reference TRBV7-3 and TRBJ2-1, the CDR3 gives the full variable domain: GAGVSQTPSNKVTEKGKYVELRCDPISGHTALYWYRQSLGQGPEFLIYFQGTGAADDSGLPNDRFFAVRPEGSVSTLKIQRTERGDSAVYLCASSSGLAGLDEQFFGPGTRLTVL.

The chain employs TRBV7-9 and TRBJ1-4; D is ambiguous. V was cut by 1 base and J by 7 bases, with 16 bases left in between. CDR1 SEHNR and CDR2 FQNEAQ come from the germline V gene (reference sequence). CDR3 length: 16 amino acids. The CDR3 protein is CASSLVGQETFEKLFF. DNA for the CDR3: TGTGCCAGCAGCTTAGTGGGCCAGGAGACATTTGAAAAACTGTTTTTT.

V is TRBV29-1 and J is TRBJ2-7; D might be TRBD1 or TRBD2, each matching 5 bases. Between the trimmed V and J ends, which lost 5 bases and 5 bases, there was a span of 19 bases. The CDR3 runs 14 residues. Germline CDR1 is SQVTM and CDR2 is ANQGSEA. CDR3 amino acids: CSVTGTTRYNEQYF. As DNA, the CDR3 is TGCAGCGTTACCGGGACCACGAGGTACAACGAGCAGTACTTC.

This chain links TRBV7-9 with TRBJ2-1; D remains ambiguous. This CDR3 region has 12 residues. Germline values: CDR1 SEHNR, CDR2 FQNEAQ (reference sequence). Trimming pared 5 bases from V and 9 bases from J, leaving 11 bases between. The CDR3 DNA follows: TGTGCCAGCAGCCCTATGTTGGGTGAGCAGTTCTTC. Protein product: CASSPMLGEQFF.

This clonotype was seen only a few times. This chain connects TRBV29-1 to TRBJ1-4, with 7 bases matching TRBD1. The CDR3 consists of 17 residues. Losses at the gene ends were 2 bases for V and 0 bases for J; bases not matched to a gene: 9. CDR1 SQVTM and CDR2 ANQGSEA come from the germline V gene. In DNA form, the CDR3 reads TGCAGCGTTGAAAGAGGGCAGGGGGTCGCAACTAATGAAAAACTGTTTTTT. Protein: CSVERGQGVATNEKLFF. The complete variable domain, with remaining parts taken from reference TRBV29-1 and TRBJ1-4, reads SAVISQKPSRDICQRGTSLTIQCQVDSQVTMMFWYRQQPGQSLTLIATANQGSEATYESGFVIDKFPISRPNLTFSTLTVSNMSPEDSSIYLCSVERGQGVATNEKLFFGSGTQLSVL.

The chain combines TRBV5-1 with TRBJ1-4; D gene ambiguous. V gave up 4 bases and J gave up 8 bases, with 18 bases separating them. CDR3 length equals 15 residues. Germline CDR1 reads SGHRS; CDR2 reads YFSETQ. The CDR3 sequence is CASSLQTAREEKLFF. For the CDR3, the DNA is TGCGCCAGCAGCCTCCAGACGGCGCGGGAGGAAAAACTGTTTTTT.

This clonotype was seen a few times. The V and J genes are TRBV12-3 or TRBV12-4 and TRBJ1-4; D call uncertain. CDR3 length: 12 residues. V shed 6 bases and J shed 8 bases, with 10 bases lying between them. The CDR3 bases are TGTGCCAGCAGCAGCACGAGGGAAAAACTGTTTTTT. This gives the protein CASSSTREKLFF.

This clonotype was found a few times. The rearrangement joins TRBV12-3 or TRBV12-4 to TRBJ2-1; D unresolved. The CDR3 is made up of 14 amino acids. Trimming took off 5 bases at V and 6 bases at J, with 14 bases between the two ends. The CDR3 reads CASSPPVGFNEQFF. The CDR3 bases are TGTGCCAGCAGTCCCCCGGTGGGCTTCAATGAGCAGTTCTTC.

The chain couples TRBV11-2 to TRBJ2-2; no reliable D call. The V end lost 0 bases, the J end lost 0 bases, and 5 bases lay between the germline ends. CDR1 is SGHAT, CDR2 FQNNGV, per germline. The CDR3 is made up of 15 amino acids. This CDR3 reads CASSLDQANTGELFF. DNA of the CDR3: TGTGCCAGCAGCTTAGATCAGGCGAACACCGGGGAGCTGTTTTTT.